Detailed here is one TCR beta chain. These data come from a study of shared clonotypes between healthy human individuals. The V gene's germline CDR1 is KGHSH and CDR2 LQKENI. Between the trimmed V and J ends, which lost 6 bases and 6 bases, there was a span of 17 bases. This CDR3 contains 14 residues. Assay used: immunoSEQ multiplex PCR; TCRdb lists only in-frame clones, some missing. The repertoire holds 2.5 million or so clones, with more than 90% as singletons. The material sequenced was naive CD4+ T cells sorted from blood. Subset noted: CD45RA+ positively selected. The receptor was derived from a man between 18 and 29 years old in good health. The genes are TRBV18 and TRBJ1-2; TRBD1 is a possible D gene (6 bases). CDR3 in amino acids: CASSPSQGRDGYTF. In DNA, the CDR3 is TGTGCCAGCTCCCCTTCACAGGGTCGGGATGGCTACACCTTC.